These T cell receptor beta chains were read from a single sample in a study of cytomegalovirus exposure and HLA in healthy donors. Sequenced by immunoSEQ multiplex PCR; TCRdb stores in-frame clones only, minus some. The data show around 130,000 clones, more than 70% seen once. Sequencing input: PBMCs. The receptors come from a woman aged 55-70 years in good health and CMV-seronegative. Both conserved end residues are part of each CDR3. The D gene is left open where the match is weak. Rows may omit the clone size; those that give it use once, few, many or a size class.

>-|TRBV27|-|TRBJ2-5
TGTGCCAGCAGTTTTAGTGGAGAGACCCAGTACTTC
CASSFSGETQYF
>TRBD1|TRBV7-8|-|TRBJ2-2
TGTGCCAGCAGCTTTAGGACAGGGTCGAACACCGGGGAGCTGTTTTTT
CASSFRTGSNTGELFF
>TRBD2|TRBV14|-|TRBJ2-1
TGTGCCAGCAGCCCTTTAGCGGGAGGTCTATACAATGAGCAGTTCTTC
CASSPLAGGLYNEQFF
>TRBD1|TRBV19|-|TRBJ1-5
TGTGCCAGTAGGTCCGGGACAGGGGGCAATCAGCCCCAGCATTTT
CASRSGTGGNQPQHF
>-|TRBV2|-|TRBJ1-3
TGTGCCAGCAGGGGCTCGGGACATCCCTCTGGAAACACCATATATTTT
CASRGSGHPSGNTIYF
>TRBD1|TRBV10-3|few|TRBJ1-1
TGTGCCATCAGTGATACCGGGACAGCCGCTGAAGCTTTCTTT
CAISDTGTAAEAFF
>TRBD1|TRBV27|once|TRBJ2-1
TGTGCCAGCAGTTTACCCACCGGTAAGGGACAGGGGGCGCCTTACAATGAGCAGTTCTTC
CASSLPTGKGQGAPYNEQFF
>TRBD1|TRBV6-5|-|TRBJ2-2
TGTGCCAGCAGTACCGACAGGGGGGGCACCGGGGAGCTGTTTTTT
CASSTDRGGTGELFF
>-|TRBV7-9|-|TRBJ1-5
TGTGCCAGCAGCTTAGGGCAGGTCAACCAGCCCCAGCATTTT
CASSLGQVNQPQHF
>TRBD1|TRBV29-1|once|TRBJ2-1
TGCAGCGTTGGGAACCCAGGGGGCAATGAGCAGTTCTTC
CSVGNPGGNEQFF
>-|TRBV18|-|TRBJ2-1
TGTGCCAGCTCACCAGGCTACGGGGGAAATGAGCAGTTCTTC
CASSPGYGGNEQFF
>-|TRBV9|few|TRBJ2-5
TGTGCCAGCAGCGTAGGAATTAGAGCCGGGGAGACCCAGTACTTC
CASSVGIRAGETQYF
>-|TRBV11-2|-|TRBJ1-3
TGTGCCAGCAGTACCGTGGGGCCTTATGGAAACACCATATATTTT
CASSTVGPYGNTIYF
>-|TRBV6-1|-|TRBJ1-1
TGTGCCAGCAGTGACGTTCTAGCGAGGACCGCCACTGAAGCTTTCTTT
CASSDVLARTATEAFF
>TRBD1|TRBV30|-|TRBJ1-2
TGTGCCTGGAGCAGGGACAGGCCCTATGGCTACACCTTC
CAWSRDRPYGYTF
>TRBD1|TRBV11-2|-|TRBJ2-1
TGTGCCAGCAGCTTCGGCAGGGGGAATTACAATGAGCAGTTCTTC
CASSFGRGNYNEQFF
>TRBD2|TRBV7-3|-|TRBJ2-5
TGTGCCAGCAGCTTAGCGGGAGGGCCTGGGGAGACCCAGTACTTC
CASSLAGGPGETQYF
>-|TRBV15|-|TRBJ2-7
TGTACCACCAGCAGAGATTTGGGCACATACTACGAGCAGTACTTC
CTTSRDLGTYYEQYF
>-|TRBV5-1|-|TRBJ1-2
TGCGCCAGCAGCCCACGCCTCTCGGTTGGCTACACCTTC
CASSPRLSVGYTF
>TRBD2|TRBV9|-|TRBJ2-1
TGTGCCAGCAGCGTAGATAGCGGGGCCTACAATGAGCAGTTCTTC
CASSVDSGAYNEQFF
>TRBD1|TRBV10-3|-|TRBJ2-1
TGTGCCATCAGCGGACAGGCCCTCAACAATGAGCAGTTCTTC
CAISGQALNNEQFF
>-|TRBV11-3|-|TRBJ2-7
TGTGCCAGCAGCTCCATCCATCGGGAGAGGCCCTACGAGCAGTACTTC
CASSSIHRERPYEQYF
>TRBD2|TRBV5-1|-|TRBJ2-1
TGCGCCAGCAGCTTGCAAGGACTAGCGGGAGGGTGGGGAGAGCAGTTCTTC
CASSLQGLAGGWGEQFF
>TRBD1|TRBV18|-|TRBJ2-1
TGTGCCAGCTCCGACAACAGGGGGCCCTACAATGAGCAGTTCTTC
CASSDNRGPYNEQFF
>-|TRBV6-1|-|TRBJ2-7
TGTGCCAGCAGTGCGGCTGCCCAGGGTTACTACGAGCAGTACTTC
CASSAAAQGYYEQYF
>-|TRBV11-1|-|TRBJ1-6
TGTGCCAGCAGCCGATGGACAACCACTAATTCACCCCTCCACTTT
CASSRWTTTNSPLHF
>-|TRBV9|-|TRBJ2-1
TGCGCCAGCAGCGTTTGGGACATCAACAATGAGCAGTTCTTC
CASSVWDINNEQFF
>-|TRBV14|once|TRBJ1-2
TGTGCCAGCAGCCAAGATGTCGGTCGTGGCTACACCTTC
CASSQDVGRGYTF
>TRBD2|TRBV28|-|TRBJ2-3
TGTGCCAGCAGTTTATCGGGCGGGGGGGCACCAGATACGCAGTATTTT
CASSLSGGGAPDTQYF
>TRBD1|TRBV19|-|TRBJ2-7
TGTGCCAGTAGTACAGGGGGAAGGGAGCAGTACTTC
CASSTGGREQYF
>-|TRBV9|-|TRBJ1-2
TGTGCCGAGAGGAGGGCCGGTCCTGGCTACACCTTC
CAERRAGPGYTF
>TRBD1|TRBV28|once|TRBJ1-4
TGTGCCAGCAGTTACTACAGGGGTTACCGCGAAAAACTGTTTTTT
CASSYYRGYREKLFF
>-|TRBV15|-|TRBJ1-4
TGTGCCACCAGCAGAGAGGAGGCAGGGGATGAAAAACTGTTTTTT
CATSREEAGDEKLFF
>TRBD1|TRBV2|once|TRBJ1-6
TGTGCCAGCAGCCGACCGACCAGGGGGCAATGGGATTCACCCCTCCACTTT
CASSRPTRGQWDSPLHF
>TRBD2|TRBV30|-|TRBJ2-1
TGTGCCTGGAGCCCCTTAGCGGGGGGGTCATACAATGAGCAGTTCTTC
CAWSPLAGGSYNEQFF
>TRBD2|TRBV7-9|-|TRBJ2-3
TGTGCCAGCAGCTCTAGCGGGAGCCCCACAGATACGCAGTATTTT
CASSSSGSPTDTQYF
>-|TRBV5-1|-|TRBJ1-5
TGCGCCAGCAGCTTGGGGGGTCGGGGTAGCAATCAGCCCCAGCATTTT
CASSLGGRGSNQPQHF
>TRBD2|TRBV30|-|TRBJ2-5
TGTGCCTGGACTCAATTAGCGGGGGACCAAGAGACCCAGTACTTC
CAWTQLAGDQETQYF
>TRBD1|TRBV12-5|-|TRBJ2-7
TGTGCTAGTGGCCTCATCTTTCGGACAGGGGGGACCTACGAGCAGTACTTC
CASGLIFRTGGTYEQYF
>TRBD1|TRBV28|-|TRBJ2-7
TGTGCCAGCAGTTTACCCACCCGGGACAGGGGTTCCTACGAGCAGTACTTC
CASSLPTRDRGSYEQYF
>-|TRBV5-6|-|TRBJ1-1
TGTGCCAGCAGCCAGGGCCCCAACACTGAAGCTTTCTTT
CASSQGPNTEAFF
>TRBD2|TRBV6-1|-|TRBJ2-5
TGTGCCAGCAGGCCTAGCGGGGGGGCCGAGGAGACCCAGTACTTC
CASRPSGGAEETQYF
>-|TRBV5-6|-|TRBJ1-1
TGTGCCAGCAGCTTGGTGGGGGGGCAGAGCACTGAAGCTTTCTTT
CASSLVGGQSTEAFF
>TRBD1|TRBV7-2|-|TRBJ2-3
TGTGCCAGCAGCGCAGTGGACAGGGGTACGCAGTATTTT
CASSAVDRGTQYF
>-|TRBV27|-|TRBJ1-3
TGTGCCAGCAGTGTAGCTACCGGAAACACCATATATTTT
CASSVATGNTIYF
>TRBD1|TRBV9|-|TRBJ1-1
TGTGCCAGCAGCGTAGGAGGGACAGGGGCCACTGAAGCTTTCTTT
CASSVGGTGATEAFF
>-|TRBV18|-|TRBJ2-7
TGTGCCAGCTCACCACCGGGCAGAAACACCTACGAGCAGTACTTC
CASSPPGRNTYEQYF
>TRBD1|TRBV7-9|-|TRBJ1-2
TGTGCCAGCAGCTTAGCAGCTGGACAGGGCTATGGCTACACCTTC
CASSLAAGQGYGYTF
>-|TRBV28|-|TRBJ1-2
TGTGCCAGCAGTTTCGGAGCCCTCTATGGCTACACCTTC
CASSFGALYGYTF
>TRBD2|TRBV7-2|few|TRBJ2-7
TGTGCCAGCAGCTTAGGGGGATGGAGCGGGAGGGGTTACGAGCAGTACTTC
CASSLGGWSGRGYEQYF
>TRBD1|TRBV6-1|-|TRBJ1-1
TGTGCCAGCAGTCTAGTACCGGGACAGGGGACTGAAGCTTTCTTT
CASSLVPGQGTEAFF
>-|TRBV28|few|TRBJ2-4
TGTGCCAGCAGCCGACGGGGGACCGCGTCCAAAAACATTCAGTACTTC
CASSRRGTASKNIQYF
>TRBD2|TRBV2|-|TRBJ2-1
TGTGCCAGCAGTGACGCGGGGGGGTTTTACAATGAGCAGTTCTTC
CASSDAGGFYNEQFF
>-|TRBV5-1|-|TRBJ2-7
TGCGCCAGCAGCGCCCGGGGATGGTACGAGCAGTACTTC
CASSARGWYEQYF
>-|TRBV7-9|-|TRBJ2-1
TGTGCCAGCAGCTCGAGGACAGGGAGGGATGAGCAGTTCTTC
CASSSRTGRDEQFF